This TCR beta chain derives from a study of beta chain features in type 1 diabetes. The V segment lost 4 bases and the J segment 0 bases; nucleotides outside the gene matches: 7. This CDR3 is built from 16 residues. Looked up from germline, CDR1 is LGHNA and CDR2 is YSLEER. Sorting with CD45RO/CCR7/CD25/CD127/CD95/CD27 yielded naive, central memory, regulatory and stem-like memory CD4+ cells. Every isolated RNA sample was fully reverse transcribed, so sequencing captured expressed TCRB transcripts. The table came from immunoSEQ multiplex PCR; TCRdb's copy has only in-frame clones and leaves some out. The repertoire has approximately 150,000 clones, less than 11% of them found once; the top ten carry 1.3%.

The TCR comes from a man younger than 35 in good health. The chain carries TRBV4-3 and TRBJ2-3; 7 bases are a match to TRBD1. Material: naive CD4+ T cells from blood. The DNA for the CDR3 is TGCGCCAGCAGCCCCGGGACAGCAACTAGCACAGATACGCAGTATTTT. Amino acid sequence: CASSPGTATSTDTQYF.